The present TCR beta chain was sequenced within a study of blood T cells in healthy people across ages. About the research overall: Through template switching, about one barcoded beta molecule was captured per two T cells, as measured in model experiments.

V lost 3 bases, J lost 2 bases, and 10 bases lay in between. The CDR3 extends over 14 amino acids. CDR1 is SGHAT and CDR2 is FQNNGV in the germline V gene. Using a J-beta primer mix together with a sample-barcoded 5' primer, a second PCR was run for roughly 6 to 12 cycles. Tags on each cDNA molecule came from a template-switch adaptor with 12 random nucleotides. TCRdb redid the calling of the 5' RACE reads with MiXCR, one entry per CDR3 protein. The table has about 400,000 distinct CDR3 sequences, approximately 47% seen once. The source of this sequence is a man aged 60 to 75 in good health. The V and J genes are TRBV11-2 and TRBJ2-5; D not resolved. Sequenced: blood. This CDR3 is CASSFTRLQETQYF. The CDR3 nucleotides are TGTGCCAGCAGCTTTACCCGGCTTCAAGAGACCCAGTACTTC.